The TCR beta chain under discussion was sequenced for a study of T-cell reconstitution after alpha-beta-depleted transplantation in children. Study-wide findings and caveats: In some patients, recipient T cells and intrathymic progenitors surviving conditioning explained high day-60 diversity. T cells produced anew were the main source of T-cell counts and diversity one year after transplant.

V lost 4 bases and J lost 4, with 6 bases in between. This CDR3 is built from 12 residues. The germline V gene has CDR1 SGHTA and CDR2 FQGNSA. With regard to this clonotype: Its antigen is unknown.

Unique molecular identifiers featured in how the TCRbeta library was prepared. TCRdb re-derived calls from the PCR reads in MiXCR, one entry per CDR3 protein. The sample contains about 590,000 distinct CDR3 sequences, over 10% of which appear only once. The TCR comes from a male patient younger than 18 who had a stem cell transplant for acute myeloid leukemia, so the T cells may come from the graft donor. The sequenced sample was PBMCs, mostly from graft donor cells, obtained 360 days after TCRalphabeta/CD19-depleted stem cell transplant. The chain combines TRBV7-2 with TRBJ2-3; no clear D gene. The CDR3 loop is CASSSFSDTQYF. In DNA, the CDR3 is TGTGCCAGCAGCTCCTTTTCAGATACGCAGTATTTT.